This T cell receptor (beta chain) was recovered during a study of shared clonotypes between healthy human individuals. Turning to the study itself: Each donor contributed plates that comprised three CD4 naive, three CD4 memory, two CD8 naive and one CD8 memory.

Study findings and constraints: Across four donors, naive CD4 shared 5% to 6%, naive CD8 approximately 3.5%, memory CD4 2% to 2.5%, memory CD8 around 0.36%.

Measured with immunoSEQ multiplex PCR; TCRdb has only the in-frame clones, and not every one. The sample has 2 million or so clones; roughly 95% are singletons. Germline trimming cut 6 bases from V and 5 bases from J; bases unmatched to any gene: 7. The CDR3 totals 16 residues. Germline V gene sequence: CDR1 SGHTA, CDR2 FQGNSA. Concerning this clone: Its target is not known. This sample also contains other DNA sequences that code for the same CDR3.

The rearrangement uses TRBV7-2 and TRBJ2-5; 15 bases fit TRBD2. The clonotype was recovered from a man aged 18 to 29 in good health. The material sequenced was naive CD4+ T cells sorted from blood. The subset: CD45RA+ positively selected. This CDR3 is CASSIGLAGGSETQYF. The CDR3 nucleotides are TGTGCCAGCAGTATAGGACTAGCGGGAGGGTCGGAGACCCAGTACTTC.